This entry lists 18 T cell receptor beta chains sequenced from one sample in a study of breast tumors, draining lymph nodes, adjacent tissues. One entry per CDR3 protein, called by TCRdb with MiXCR from the multiplex PCR reads. The top ten hold 0.85% to 1.3% of the sample, which has 250,000 or so distinct CDR3 sequences, around 30% seen once. Breast cancer patients provided tissue from their axillary draining lymph nodes. Specimen: axillary lymph node tissue. The receptors were sampled from a female donor with breast cancer. Some clones in this sample may be carry-over from other donors' samples.

This clonotype was recorded at least ten times. This chain uses TRBV5-6 with TRBJ1-6; D is ambiguous. Germline-derived CDR1 and CDR2 are SGHDT and YYEEEE. V was clipped by 6 bases and J by 1 base, with 11 bases between them. CDR3 size: 15 residues. Here the CDR3 reads CASTSRGSYNSPLHF. Here the CDR3 DNA reads TGTGCCAGCACGTCCAGAGGTTCCTATAATTCACCCCTCCACTTT.

This clonotype showed up many times. V gene TRBV19 combines with J gene TRBJ2-7; the D gene is possibly TRBD1 (6 bases). CDR3 length: 15 amino acids. Germline V CDR1 and CDR2: LNHDA, SQIVND (reference sequence). V was trimmed by 3 bases and J by 5 bases, leaving 17 bases between them. CDR3 sequence reads: CASSIRGRGGDEQYF. As DNA, the CDR3 is TGTGCCAGTAGTATCCGCGGCAGGGGTGGGGACGAGCAGTACTTC.

The rearrangement joins TRBV5-5 to TRBJ2-7; a possible D gene is TRBD2 (5 bases). The CDR3 loop spans 15 amino acids. The germline V gene has CDR1 SGHKS and CDR2 YYEKEE (reference sequence). The V end lost 6 bases, the J end lost 4 bases, and 20 bases lay between the germline ends. The CDR3 sequence: CASNPTEAGPYEQYF. CDR3 DNA: TGTGCCAGCAACCCAACCGAGGCGGGTCCTTACGAGCAGTACTTC.

In this sample, this clonotype turned up many times. The rearrangement uses TRBV12-3 or TRBV12-4 and TRBJ2-3, with 12 nucleotides matching TRBD2. The V gene end was trimmed by 6 bases and the J gene end by 3 bases; junction bases not matched to a gene: 4. There are 15 residues in the CDR3. CDR3 DNA: TGTGCCAGCAGAGATCTAGCGGGAGGGACAGATACGCAGTATTTT. It specifies CASRDLAGGTDTQYF.

This clonotype was observed a few times. The chain links TRBV4-1 to TRBJ1-5; a possible D gene is TRBD1 (6 bases). The CDR3 runs to 17 residues. The germline V and J ends were trimmed by 0 bases and 1 base, with 13 bases remaining between them. CDR1 MGHRA and CDR2 YSYEKL come from the germline V gene. The CDR3 DNA follows: TGCGCCAGCAGCCAAGAAAGGGGGTTGGGGAGCAATCAGCCCCAGCATTTT. This translates into CASSQERGLGSNQPQHF.

The chain has TRBV6-5 and TRBJ1-3; 7 bases line up with TRBD1. This CDR3 has 17 amino acids. Per the germline V gene, CDR1 is MNHEY and CDR2 is SVGAGI. J gave up 0 bases and V 10 bases, and 15 bases lay outside the gene matches. The CDR3 is CATSRDQTGNSGNTIYF. The CDR3 DNA sequence: TGTGCCACCTCACGGGACCAGACAGGGAACTCTGGAAACACCATATATTTT.

This clonotype was detected many times. The rearrangement uses TRBV5-1 and TRBJ2-6; maybe TRBD2 (7 bases). Germline V gives CDR1 SGHRS, CDR2 YFSETQ. CDR3 length equals 18 residues. V shed 0 bases and J shed 4 bases, with 17 bases lying between them. In nucleotides, the CDR3 is TGCGCCAGCAGCTTGGGGCGGGGGCTTCGCGCGGGGGCCAACGTCCTGACTTTC. Encoded protein: CASSLGRGLRAGANVLTF.

This clonotype was counted ten times or more. The chain has TRBV5-1 and TRBJ2-5; TRBD1 might be the D (5 bases). CDR3 size: 18 residues. V lost 3 bases, J lost 5 bases, and 26 bases lay in between. CDR1 and CDR2 from the germline V gene are SGHRS and YFSETQ. Here the CDR3 reads CASSWNPGAQGSGETQYF. In DNA, the CDR3 is TGCGCCAGCAGCTGGAACCCAGGAGCTCAGGGATCAGGGGAGACCCAGTACTTC.

The rearrangement uses TRBV7-9 and TRBJ2-5; 10 positions match TRBD2. Germline CDR1 is SEHNR and CDR2 is FQNEAQ (reference sequence). The CDR3 has 16 amino acids. J was trimmed by 2 bases and V by 5 bases; bases with no gene match: 8. CDR3 protein: CASSILAGTLQETQYF. CDR3 in DNA: TGTGCCAGCAGCATACTAGCGGGAACTCTTCAAGAGACCCAGTACTTC.

Details on this clonotype: The CDR3 ends on some other residue instead of the conserved phenylalanine or tryptophan, so this is likely a read error. The DNA is left out, because the CDR3 cannot be placed on it with certainty; the CDR3 is given as TCRdb lists it. The rearrangement uses TRBV19 and TRBJ2-6; the tabulated D call, TRBD1, remains unverified against the DNA. The length of the CDR3 is 11 amino acids, counting both ends. Germline assignment: CDR1 LNHDA and CDR2 SQIVND (reference sequence). CDR3 sequence: CASSIDRYPGE.

This clonotype was seen ten or more times. The chain joins TRBV15 to TRBJ2-7; the D is unclear. The germline V gene has CDR1 LNHNV and CDR2 YYDKDF (reference sequence). V lost 5 bases, J lost 1 base, and 12 bases lay in between. The CDR3 sequence is 14 residues long. The CDR3 coding sequence is TGTGCCACCAGCCGTGACTTCATTTCCTACGAGCAGTACTTC. It specifies CATSRDFISYEQYF.

This clonotype was seen repeatedly, ten times or more. This chain's CDR3 is CASSLRVSSGNTIYF. The CDR3 nucleotides are TGTGCCAGCAGCCTCAGGGTTAGCTCTGGAAACACCATATATTTT. The V call is TRBV7-2, the J call TRBJ1-3, with D possibly TRBD1 on 5 matching bases. This CDR3 is built from 15 residues. Trimming took 5 bases from V and 0 from J, leaving 11 bases between them. The germline CDR1 and CDR2 sequences are SGHTA and FQGNSA. Full variable domain (rest looked up from reference TRBV7-2 and TRBJ1-3): GAGVSQSPSNKVTEKGKDVELRCDPISGHTALYWYRQSLGQGLEFLIYFQGNSAPDKSGLPSDRFSAERTGGSVSTLTIQRTQQEDSAVYLCASSLRVSSGNTIYFGEGSWLTVV.

This clonotype was detected ten times or more. The gene calls are TRBV5-4 and TRBJ2-5; D not resolved. Trimming took off 1 base at V and 5 bases at J, with 9 bases between the two ends. Looked up from germline, CDR1 is SGHNT and CDR2 is YYREEE (reference sequence). The CDR3 extends over 13 amino acids. CDR3 residues: CASSLKVGETQYF. The CDR3 DNA is TGTGCCAGCAGCTTGAAGGTTGGGGAGACCCAGTACTTC.

This clonotype was found many times. The rearrangement uses TRBV6-6 and TRBJ2-5; perhaps D is TRBD1 or TRBD2 (5 bases each). The CDR3 spans 15 residues. The germline CDR1 and CDR2 sequences are MNHNY and SVGAGI (reference sequence). Trimming stripped 4 bases from V and 2 bases from J, with 14 bases between. This CDR3 is CASSFGTKGQETQYF. CDR3 DNA sequence: TGTGCCAGCAGTTTTGGGACCAAAGGGCAAGAGACCCAGTACTTC.

This clonotype has at least ten counts. The chain links TRBV20-1 to TRBJ2-1; D is undetermined. CDR1 and CDR2 from the germline V gene are DFQATT and SNEGSKA (reference sequence). The CDR3 covers 14 residues. V dropped 3 bases and J dropped 6 bases, with 15 bases sitting between them. CDR3 sequence reads: CSARIPTRANEQFF. The CDR3 bases are TGCAGTGCTAGGATCCCCACACGGGCCAATGAGCAGTTCTTC.

The rearrangement joins TRBV3-1 to TRBJ2-1, with TRBD1 as a possible D gene (6 bases). CDR3 length: 15 residues. Germline-derived CDR1 and CDR2 are LGHDT and YNNKEL (reference sequence). Trimming took off 6 bases at V and 4 bases at J, with 16 bases between the two ends. The CDR3 loop reads CASSQVVTGYNEQFF. As DNA, the CDR3 is TGTGCCAGCAGTCAGGTAGTTACAGGGTACAATGAGCAGTTCTTC.

CDR3 nucleotides: TGTGCCAGCACCGGGACAAGTATTGAAGCTTTCTTT. It specifies CASTGTSIEAFF. The chain joins TRBV7-9 to TRBJ1-1; D possibly corresponds to TRBD1 (6 bases). The CDR3 totals 12 residues. Germline V gene sequence: CDR1 SEHNR, CDR2 FQNEAQ (reference sequence). V dropped 7 bases and J dropped 7 bases, with 13 bases sitting between them.

In its sample, this clonotype was seen a few times. This may be a read error: a much more frequent sequence differs by one nucleotide. The chain joins TRBV9 to TRBJ2-3; possibly TRBD1 for D (6 bases). Germline V gene sequence: CDR1 SGDLS, CDR2 YYNGEE. The length of the CDR3 is 15 residues. The CDR3, as DNA: TGTGCCAGCAGCGCCAGACCGGACAGCACAGATACGCGGTATTTT. Encoded protein: CASSARPDSTDTRYF.